Presented here are 16 T cell receptor beta chains from one specimen sequenced in a study of blood T cell repertoires in COVID-19. Produced via immunoSEQ multiplex PCR; TCRdb's table is partial and in-frame only. The repertoire holds around 320,000 clones, with over 85% as singletons. The source material was peripheral blood. Receptors were obtained from a woman in her thirties with COVID-19, enrolled during active disease.

V and J are TRBV19 and TRBJ2-5; 7 bases agree with TRBD1. V was clipped by 2 bases and J by 2 bases; unmatched bases: 8. The CDR3 has 16 residues. CDR1 and CDR2 from the germline V gene are LNHDA and SQIVND (reference sequence). The CDR3 nucleotides are TGTGCCAGTAGTATATGGGGTTTGGGACAGCAAGAGACCCAGTACTTC. It specifies CASSIWGLGQQETQYF.

The chain couples TRBV27 to TRBJ1-4; 7 bases agree with TRBD1. Germline V lookup: CDR1 MNHEY, CDR2 SMNVEV (reference sequence). Trimming removed 5 bases from V and 4 bases from J; junction bases left unmatched: 4. The CDR3 is made up of 14 amino acids. CDR3: CASSPRDSNEKLFF. The CDR3 DNA reads TGTGCCAGCAGTCCCCGGGACAGTAATGAAAAACTGTTTTTT.

This rearrangement joins TRBV6-5 to TRBJ1-2, with D uncertain. The germline V gene has CDR1 MNHEY and CDR2 SVGAGI. The germline V and J ends were trimmed by 5 bases and 1 base, with 14 bases remaining between them. The CDR3 contains 15 residues. The DNA of the CDR3 is TGTGCCAGCAGTCCGGGCGCGGGGTTTAACTATGGCTACACCTTC. This codes for CASSPGAGFNYGYTF.

In this sample, this clone turned up once. The chain couples TRBV15 to TRBJ1-5; 10 bases align to TRBD1. This CDR3 is built from 14 residues. With V trimmed by 5 bases and J by 7 bases, 5 bases remained unmatched. Germline values: CDR1 LNHNV, CDR2 YYDKDF (reference sequence). CDR3 loop: CATSWTGGNQPQHF. The CDR3 DNA follows: TGTGCCACCAGCTGGACAGGGGGAAACCAGCCCCAGCATTTT.

This chain joins TRBV9 and TRBJ2-2; no clear D. Per the germline V gene, CDR1 is SGDLS and CDR2 is YYNGEE. The CDR3 has 11 amino acids. The CDR3 reads CVSWRTGELFF. The CDR3 DNA is TGTGTCTCCTGGCGGACCGGGGAGCTGTTTTTT.

The chain carries TRBV7-8 and TRBJ2-4; TRBD2 agrees at 9 bases. Per the germline V gene, CDR1 is SGHVS and CDR2 is FQNEAQ. CDR3 size: 17 residues. V gave up 5 bases and J gave up 7 bases; unmatched junction bases: 15. For the CDR3, the DNA is TGTGCCAGCAGCCCCCGGCATGGCGGCGGGGGGGGCAACATTCAGTACTTC. This encodes CASSPRHGGGGGNIQYF.

This chain joins TRBV6-5 and TRBJ2-2; no firm D call. Trimming shortened V by 7 bases and J by 6 bases, and 12 bases separated the two germline ends. Germline V gene data show CDR1 as MNHEY and CDR2 as SVGAGI. The CDR3 totals 13 residues. The CDR3 protein is CASKEVTPGELFF. For the CDR3, the DNA is TGTGCCAGCAAGGAAGTGACACCCGGGGAGCTGTTTTTT.

This rearrangement joins TRBV15 to TRBJ2-2, with TRBD1 matching 9 bases. Per the germline V gene, CDR1 is LNHNV and CDR2 is YYDKDF (reference sequence). The CDR3 totals 16 residues. Trimming at V came to 4 bases and at J to 0 bases, leaving 3 bases not matched to a gene. CDR3 nucleotides: TGTGCCACCAGCACCCGGACAGGGGCGAACACCGGGGAGCTGTTTTTT. It encodes CATSTRTGANTGELFF.

J is TRBJ1-4 and V is TRBV5-1; 8 bases are shared with TRBD1. The CDR3 extends over 14 amino acids. Germline CDR1 reads SGHRS; CDR2 reads YFSETQ. V dropped 4 bases and J dropped 8; count of bases not matched to a gene: 7. The CDR3 bases are TGCGCCAGCAGCCGGACAGGGAGGGAGGAAAAACTGTTTTTT. It translates to CASSRTGREEKLFF.

The CDR3 reads CASSQFHNEQFF. The CDR3 nucleotides read TGTGCCAGTAGTCAATTCCACAATGAGCAGTTCTTC. The chain couples TRBV19 to TRBJ2-1; D not certain. V lost 5 bases to trimming and J lost 5 bases, with 7 bases between them. Germline V CDR1 and CDR2: LNHDA, SQIVND (reference sequence). The CDR3 spans 12 residues.

V is TRBV19 and J is TRBJ1-1; D is ambiguous. Looked up from germline, CDR1 is LNHDA and CDR2 is SQIVND (reference sequence). The CDR3 spans 16 residues. Trimming shortened V by 4 bases and J by 4 bases, and 19 bases separated the two germline ends. CDR3 amino acids: CASSTHSPARGTEAFF. As DNA, the CDR3 is TGTGCCAGTAGTACCCATAGCCCCGCACGGGGCACTGAAGCTTTCTTT.

This clone was seen just once. This chain joins TRBV2 and TRBJ2-2, with 7 bases lining up with TRBD2. Losses at the gene ends were 2 bases for V and 3 bases for J; bases not matched to a gene: 6. The CDR3 is 16 amino acids. Germline assignment: CDR1 SNHLY and CDR2 FYNNEI. The CDR3 DNA reads as TGTGCCAGCAGTGAATCCAGCGGGACTCACACCGGGGAGCTGTTTTTT. It encodes CASSESSGTHTGELFF.

This chain links TRBV7-6 with TRBJ1-4, with TRBD1 matching 12 bases. Looked up from germline, CDR1 is SGHVS and CDR2 is FNYEAQ. Trimming cost V 4 bases and J 7 bases; bases outside gene matches: 13. This CDR3 is built from 18 residues. CDR3 amino acids: CASSSQPGGTGGGEKLFF. In DNA form, the CDR3 reads TGTGCCAGCAGCTCACAGCCAGGGGGGACAGGGGGCGGTGAAAAACTGTTTTTT. Full variable domain (missing parts from reference TRBV7-6 and TRBJ1-4): GAGVSQSPRYKVTKRGQDVALRCDPISGHVSLYWYRQALGQGPEFLTYFNYEAQQDKSGLPNDRFSAERPEGSISTLTIQRTEQRDSAMYRCASSSQPGGTGGGEKLFFGSGTQLSVL.

The chain employs TRBV4-1 and TRBJ2-3; D is possibly TRBD2 (6 bases). CDR3 length: 17 amino acids. V was pared by 0 bases and J by 4 bases, with 17 bases between. Germline CDR1 and CDR2: MGHRA and YSYEKL. The CDR3 DNA follows: TGCGCCAGCAGCCAAGAGTCTACTAGCCTTTACCCAGATACGCAGTATTTT. Residues: CASSQESTSLYPDTQYF.

The chain has TRBV12-3 or TRBV12-4 and TRBJ1-5; possibly TRBD1 for D (5 bases). This CDR3 comprises 13 residues. Trimming pared 7 bases from V and 7 bases from J, leaving 14 bases between. The CDR3 region has the DNA TGTGCCAGCACCGTTGGGGCGGGACAGCCCCAGCATTTT. It encodes CASTVGAGQPQHF.

The chain combines TRBV5-4 with TRBJ1-4; 10 bases align to TRBD1. This CDR3 comprises 15 residues. CDR1 SGHNT and CDR2 YYREEE come from the germline V gene (reference sequence). The trim removed 3 bases at V and 13 bases at J, leaving 12 bases unmatched. The CDR3 loop reads CASSSLGTGDGRLFF. CDR3 DNA sequence: TGTGCCAGCAGCTCTCTCGGGACAGGGGACGGGAGACTGTTTTTT.